The present TCR beta chain was sequenced within a study of T cells in Graves' hyperthyroidism and ophthalmopathy. Germline assignment: CDR1 KGHSH and CDR2 LQKENI. The V gene lost 2 bases and the J gene lost 0 bases, with 11 bases spanning the gap. The CDR3 length is 16 residues. Researchers took RNA transcripts and amplified the TCR beta CDR3 regions from them. TCR CDR3 regions were first amplified by RT-PCR with HTBI primers. TCRdb passed the multiplex PCR reads through MiXCR, listing each CDR3 protein once. Here the sample spans hundreds of thousands of distinct CDR3 sequences, 20% to 25% being singletons.

The sequencing sample was made of blood. This TCR derives from a young man with Graves' ophthalmopathy. The gene calls are TRBV18 and TRBJ2-1, with a tentative D call TRBD2 (5 bases). CDR3 amino acids: CASSPSGGYSYNEQFF. CDR3 bases: TGTGCCAGCTCACCATCCGGCGGGTACTCCTACAATGAGCAGTTCTTC.